This T cell receptor beta chain originates from a study of long-term antiretroviral therapy in people with HIV (dated by TCRdb to between 2021 and 2022). Looking at the study overall: Collection of the earliest samples took place about a decade ahead of the 2015 WHO recommendation for immediate ART, at a time when ART was typically delayed until CD4 counts fell. This retrospective serial study examined whether starting ART and sustained HIV suppression were associated with changes in the composition and diversity of the TRB repertoire in peripheral blood. From 30 adults with confirmed HIV infection, the cohort provided 192 cryopreserved PBMC samples, gathered serially across a mean of around six years (range 1-12). Of the roughly 30 participants with HIV, approximately twelve were female. No cross-contamination during QIAcube processing turned up in test extractions that ran a monoclonal T-cell line alongside 30 to 35 polyclonal samples. The full study reports these points: No data were available on ART adherence, viral resistance or therapy changes, limiting inferences about post-ART repertoire changes. Starting ART was linked to a significant rise in TRB diversity, yet even with long-term ART the diversity remained significantly lower than in transplant donor controls. Because pre-ART samples had limited cell numbers, unsorted PBMC were profiled rather than sorted CD4+ and CD8+ T cells. Expanded TRB clones identified before ART initiation dominated the repertoire at all time points, although this dominance fluctuated and declined in many PLHIV after ART. Since PBMC availability was limited, sequencing covered only the TCR beta chain, with no alpha chain pairing. CDR3 length ranges in HIV repertoires were narrower than in controls, and network structure suggested an antigen-experienced repertoire with only a slight naive shift after ART. The samples span the years 2004 to 2017, and the ART regimens used at that time may not be as effective as current regimens.

Looking up the germline V gene (reference sequence) yields CDR1 SEHNR and CDR2 FQNEAQ. The germline V and J ends show losses of 5 bases and 7 bases respectively, and no gene match explains 10 bases of the junction. The CDR3 sequence holds 14 residues, the cysteine and phenylalanine included. The CDR3 DNA has 42 bases and is translated from base 1. This clone was observed once. The specificity of this receptor is unknown. The record has no base qualities; no much larger clone is one base away. The immunoSEQ hsTCRB v3.0 assay was used at survey level resolution to sequence the TRB variable region. The targeted TRB sequencing depth was about 40,000-55,000 T-cell genomes per sample. Pooled TRB libraries were sequenced on an Illumina MiSeq with a v3 150-cycle kit. Turning to the authors' computational methods: Repertoire analysis was run in R within a reproducible Nextflow workflow that covered QC, data transformation and analysis. LymphoSeq2, an R package for exploring AIRR-Seq data, was used to implement the custom analyses. A handful of samples that produced fewer than 5000 total TRB sequences were removed, so some 180 HIV repertoires were analyzed. Among the 190 or so HIV repertoires that were kept, almost 60 were collected before ART initiation and about 130 were collected after ART initiation. Repertoires were downsampled to 5000 TRB nucleotide sequences, and summary statistics were averaged over 100 downsampling iterations. The analysis kept only TRB sequences whose CDR3 regions were at least seven amino acids long. Diversity was assessed using a clonality score derived from Shannon entropy and using the Gini coefficient. In the repertoire networks, any two of the top 5000 CDR3 amino acid sequences were linked whenever the two sequences differed by an edit distance of one. GLIPH2 predicted antigen specificity groups and MHC restriction for TRB CDR3 amino acid sequences. To flag known CMV, EBV, HIV or tissue antigen associations, CDR3 amino acid sequences were matched against VDJdb and McPAS-TCR. Pre-ART, post-ART and control groups were compared with Wilcoxon signed-rank tests and Holm-Bonferroni correction. TCRdb took this table from immuneACCESS and kept in-frame rearrangements with V and J called. Such tables lack part of the clones; where checked against another copy, unresolved V genes explain under half of the gap, and the rest is unexplained. V and J calls plus clone size are reproduced from that table; the DNA served to infer D and trimming. This sample has 30,000 to 40,000 clones in its table, and 65% to 90% of those were observed once. About 5.2% of the sample is held by the ten biggest clonotypes.

Inclusion was restricted to participants for whom at least one PBMC sample before ART initiation and at least two post-ART samples were available. Treatment was received in the United States of America by all participants with HIV. Before DNA extraction, cryopreserved samples containing roughly 1-10 million PBMC were thawed and washed. At the time of the earliest PBMC sample for each participant with HIV, ages ranged from roughly 23 to 60 years. Each participant contributed PBMC samples from 1-4 timepoints before ART initiation and 2-8 timepoints after ART initiation, with a median of 7 samples. Serial HIV viral load, CD4+ T-cell count, ART history and demographic data were obtained for every participant. Genomic DNA was extracted from unsorted PBMC with a Qiagen kit on a QIAcube, with processing performed in batches of 12 samples.

The sequence came from a man aged 18 to 29 with HIV. The V and J genes are TRBV7-9 and TRBJ2-7; TRBD1 agrees with 8 junctional bases. Sequenced material: unsorted PBMCs, taken 1.5 years after starting antiretroviral therapy. CDR3 reads: CASSADRVGEEQYF. At the DNA level, the sequence is TGTGCCAGCAGCGCGGACAGGGTAGGGGAAGAGCAGTACTTC.